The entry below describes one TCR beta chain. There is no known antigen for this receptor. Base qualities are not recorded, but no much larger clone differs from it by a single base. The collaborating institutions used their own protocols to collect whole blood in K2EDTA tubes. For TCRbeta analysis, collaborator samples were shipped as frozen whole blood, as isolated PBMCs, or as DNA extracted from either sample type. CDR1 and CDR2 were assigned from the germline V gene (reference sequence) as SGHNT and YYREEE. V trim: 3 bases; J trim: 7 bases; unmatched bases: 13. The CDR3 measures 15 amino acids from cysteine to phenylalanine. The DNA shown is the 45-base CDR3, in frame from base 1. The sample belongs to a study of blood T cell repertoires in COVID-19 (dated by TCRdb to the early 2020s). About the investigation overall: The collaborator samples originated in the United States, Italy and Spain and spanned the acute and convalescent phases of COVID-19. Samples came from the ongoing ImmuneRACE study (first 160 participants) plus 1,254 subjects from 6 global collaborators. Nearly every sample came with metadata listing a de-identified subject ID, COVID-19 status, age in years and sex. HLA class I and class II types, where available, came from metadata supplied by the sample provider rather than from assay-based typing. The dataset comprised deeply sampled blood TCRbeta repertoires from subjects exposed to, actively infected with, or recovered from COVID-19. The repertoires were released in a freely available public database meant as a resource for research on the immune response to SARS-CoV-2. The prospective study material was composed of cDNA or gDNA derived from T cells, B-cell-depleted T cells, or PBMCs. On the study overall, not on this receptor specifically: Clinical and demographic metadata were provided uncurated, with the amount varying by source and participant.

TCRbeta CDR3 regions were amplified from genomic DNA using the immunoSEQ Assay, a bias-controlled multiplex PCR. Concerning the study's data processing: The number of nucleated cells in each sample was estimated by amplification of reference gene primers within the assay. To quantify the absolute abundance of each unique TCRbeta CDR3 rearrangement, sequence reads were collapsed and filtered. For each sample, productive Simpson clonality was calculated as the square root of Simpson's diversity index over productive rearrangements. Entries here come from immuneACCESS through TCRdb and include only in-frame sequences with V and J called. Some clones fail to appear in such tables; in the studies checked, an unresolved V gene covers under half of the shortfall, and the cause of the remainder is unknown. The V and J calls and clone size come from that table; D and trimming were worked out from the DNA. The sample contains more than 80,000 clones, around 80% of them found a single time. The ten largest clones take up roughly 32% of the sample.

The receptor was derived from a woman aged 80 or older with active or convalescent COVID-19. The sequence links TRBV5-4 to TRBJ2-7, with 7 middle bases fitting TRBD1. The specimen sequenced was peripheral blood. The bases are TGTGCCAGCAGCTCAACAGGGGCGATGGGCGAGGAGCAGTACTTC. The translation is CASSSTGAMGEEQYF.